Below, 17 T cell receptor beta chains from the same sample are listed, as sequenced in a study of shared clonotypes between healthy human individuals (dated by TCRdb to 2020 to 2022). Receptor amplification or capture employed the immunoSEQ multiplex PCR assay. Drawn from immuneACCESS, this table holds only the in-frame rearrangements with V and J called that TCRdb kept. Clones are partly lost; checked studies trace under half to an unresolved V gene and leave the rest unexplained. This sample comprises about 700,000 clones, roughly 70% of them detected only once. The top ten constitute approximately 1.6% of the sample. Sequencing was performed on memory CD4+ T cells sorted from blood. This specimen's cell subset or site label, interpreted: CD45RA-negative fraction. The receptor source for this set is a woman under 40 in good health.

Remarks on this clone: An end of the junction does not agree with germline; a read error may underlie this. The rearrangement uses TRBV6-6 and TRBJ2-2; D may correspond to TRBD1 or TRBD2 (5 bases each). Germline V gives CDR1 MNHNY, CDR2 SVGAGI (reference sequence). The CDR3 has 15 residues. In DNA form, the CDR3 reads TGTGCCAGCAGTAGTGGACACGCGAACACCGGGAAGCTGTTTTTT. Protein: CASSSGHANTGKLFF.

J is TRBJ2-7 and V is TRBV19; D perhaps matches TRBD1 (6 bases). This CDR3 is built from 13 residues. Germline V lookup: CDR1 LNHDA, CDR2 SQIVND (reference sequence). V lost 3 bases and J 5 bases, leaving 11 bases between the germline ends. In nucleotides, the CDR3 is TGTGCCAGTAGTATGGGCAGGGGAAACGAGCAGTACTTC. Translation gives CASSMGRGNEQYF.

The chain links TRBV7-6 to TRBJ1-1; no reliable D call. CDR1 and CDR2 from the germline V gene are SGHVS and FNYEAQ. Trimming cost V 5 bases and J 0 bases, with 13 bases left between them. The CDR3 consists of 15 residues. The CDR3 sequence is CASSPRGGMNTEAFF. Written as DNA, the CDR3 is TGTGCCAGCAGCCCTCGGGGAGGAATGAACACTGAAGCTTTCTTT.

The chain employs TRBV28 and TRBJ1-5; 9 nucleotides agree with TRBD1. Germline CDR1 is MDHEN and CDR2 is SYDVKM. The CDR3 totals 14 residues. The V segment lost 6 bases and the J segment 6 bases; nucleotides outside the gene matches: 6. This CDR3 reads CASSYRGLTQPQHF. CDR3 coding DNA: TGTGCCAGCAGCTACAGGGGGCTTACTCAGCCCCAGCATTTT.

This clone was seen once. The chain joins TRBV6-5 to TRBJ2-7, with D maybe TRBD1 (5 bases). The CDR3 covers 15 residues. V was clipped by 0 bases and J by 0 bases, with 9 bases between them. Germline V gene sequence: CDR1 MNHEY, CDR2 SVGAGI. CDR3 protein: CASSYSKGFSYEQYF. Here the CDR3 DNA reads TGTGCCAGCAGTTACTCGAAGGGGTTCTCCTACGAGCAGTACTTC.

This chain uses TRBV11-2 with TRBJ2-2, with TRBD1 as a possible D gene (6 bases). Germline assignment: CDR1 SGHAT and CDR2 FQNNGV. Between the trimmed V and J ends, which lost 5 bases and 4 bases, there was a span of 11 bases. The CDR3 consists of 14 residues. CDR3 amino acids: CASSPRGSTGELFF. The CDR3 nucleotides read TGTGCCAGCAGCCCAAGGGGGTCCACCGGGGAGCTGTTTTTT.

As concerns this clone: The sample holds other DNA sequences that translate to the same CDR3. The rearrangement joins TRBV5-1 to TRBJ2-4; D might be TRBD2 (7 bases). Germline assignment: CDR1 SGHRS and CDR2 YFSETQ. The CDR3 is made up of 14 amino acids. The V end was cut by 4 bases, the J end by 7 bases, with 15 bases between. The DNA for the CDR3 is TGCGCCAGCAGCACAGGGACCGGGGGGAACATTCAGTACTTC. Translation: CASSTGTGGNIQYF. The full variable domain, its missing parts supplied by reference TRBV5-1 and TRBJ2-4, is KAGVTQTPRYLIKTRGQQVTLSCSPISGHRSVSWYQQTPGQGLQFLFEYFSETQRNKGNFPGRFSGRQFSNSRSEMNVSTLELGDSALYLCASSTGTGGNIQYFGAGTRLSVL.

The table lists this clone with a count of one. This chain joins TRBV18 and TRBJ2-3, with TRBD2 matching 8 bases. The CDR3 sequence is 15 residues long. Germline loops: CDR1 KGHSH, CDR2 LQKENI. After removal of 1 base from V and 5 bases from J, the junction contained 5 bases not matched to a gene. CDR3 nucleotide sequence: TGTGCCAGCTCACCACGTCAACGGGAGGGAGATACGCAGTATTTT. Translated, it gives CASSPRQREGDTQYF.

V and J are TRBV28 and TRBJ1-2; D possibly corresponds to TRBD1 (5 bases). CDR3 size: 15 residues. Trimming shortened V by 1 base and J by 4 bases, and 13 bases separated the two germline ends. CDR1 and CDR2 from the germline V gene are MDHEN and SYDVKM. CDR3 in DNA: TGTGCCAGCAGTTTATCGCCCGGGGCTAGCTATGGCTACACCTTC. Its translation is CASSLSPGASYGYTF.

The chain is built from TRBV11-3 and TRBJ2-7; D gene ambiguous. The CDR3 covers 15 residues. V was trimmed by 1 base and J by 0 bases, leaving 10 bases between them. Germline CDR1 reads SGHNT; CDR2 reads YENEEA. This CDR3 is CASSLVSGDSYEQYF. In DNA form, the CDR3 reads TGTGCCAGCAGCTTAGTTTCCGGAGACTCCTACGAGCAGTACTTC.

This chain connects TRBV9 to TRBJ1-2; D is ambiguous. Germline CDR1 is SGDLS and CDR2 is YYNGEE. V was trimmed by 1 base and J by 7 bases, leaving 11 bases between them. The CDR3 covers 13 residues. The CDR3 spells CASSVQAEGGYTF. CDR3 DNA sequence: TGTGCCAGCAGCGTACAAGCGGAGGGTGGCTACACCTTC.

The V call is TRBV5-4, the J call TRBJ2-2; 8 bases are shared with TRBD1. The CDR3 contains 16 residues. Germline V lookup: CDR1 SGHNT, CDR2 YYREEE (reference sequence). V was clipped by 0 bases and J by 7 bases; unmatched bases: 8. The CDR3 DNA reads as TGTGCCAGCAGCTTGGAACCAGGGGGCTTCGGCGGGGAGCTGTTTTTT. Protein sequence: CASSLEPGGFGGELFF.

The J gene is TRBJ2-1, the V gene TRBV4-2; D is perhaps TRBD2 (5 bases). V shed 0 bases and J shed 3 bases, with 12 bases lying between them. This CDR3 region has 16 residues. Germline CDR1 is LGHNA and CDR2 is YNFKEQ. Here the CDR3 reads CASSQDREGDYNEQFF. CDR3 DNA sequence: TGTGCCAGCAGCCAAGATCGCGAGGGTGACTACAATGAGCAGTTCTTC.

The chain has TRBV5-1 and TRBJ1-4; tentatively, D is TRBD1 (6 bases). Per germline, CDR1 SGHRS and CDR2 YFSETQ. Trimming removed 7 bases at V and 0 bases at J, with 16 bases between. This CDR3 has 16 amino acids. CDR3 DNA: TGCGCCAGCGGAACCACAGGGTCTGCAACTAATGAAAAACTGTTTTTT. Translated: CASGTTGSATNEKLFF.

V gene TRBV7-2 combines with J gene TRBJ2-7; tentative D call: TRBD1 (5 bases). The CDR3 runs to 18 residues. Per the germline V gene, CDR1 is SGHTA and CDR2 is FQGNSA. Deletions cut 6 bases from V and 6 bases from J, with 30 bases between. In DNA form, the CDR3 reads TGTGCCAGCAGTCACCCCCGTCGGCGTCAGAGGATAGGGGCCGAGCAGTACTTC. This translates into CASSHPRRRQRIGAEQYF.

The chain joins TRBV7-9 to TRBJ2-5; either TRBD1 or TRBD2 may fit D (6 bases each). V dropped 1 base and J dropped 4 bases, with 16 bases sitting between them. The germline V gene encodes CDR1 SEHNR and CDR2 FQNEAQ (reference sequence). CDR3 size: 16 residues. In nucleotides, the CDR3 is TGTGCCAGCAGCTTAGAAGTACGGGGGCGGAGAGAGACCCAGTACTTC. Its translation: CASSLEVRGRRETQYF.

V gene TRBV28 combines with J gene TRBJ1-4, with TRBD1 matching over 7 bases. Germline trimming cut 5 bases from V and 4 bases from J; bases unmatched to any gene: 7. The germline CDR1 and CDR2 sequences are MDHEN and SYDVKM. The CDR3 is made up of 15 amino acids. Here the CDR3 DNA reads TGTGCCAGCAGTAGCACAGGGGTAGGTAATGAAAAACTGTTTTTT. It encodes CASSSTGVGNEKLFF.